The T cell receptor beta chain under discussion was sequenced for a study of OX40 agonist ivuxolimab in advanced cancers. Study background: A history of anti-PD-1, anti-PD-L1 or anti-CTLA-4 therapy was acceptable, and roughly 40% had some. Findings of the study overall: The work left the antigen specificity of expanded peripheral T cells undetermined.

About this clone: The antigen is undetermined.

Autoimmune disease history or systemic immunosuppression led to patients being barred. The method was immunoSEQ multiplex PCR; TCRdb's version includes in-frame clones alone and lacks a portion of them. The data contain around 26,000 clones, 88% of them singletons. This sample comprised CD4+ or CD8+ T cells sorted from blood, obtained in a trial of the OX40 agonist ivuxolimab. The source of this sequence is an adult with an advanced solid tumor such as melanoma, head and neck, liver or kidney cancer.

The CDR3 bases are TGTGCCAGCAGTTTATCTGGGGCCTCCTACGAGCAGTACTTC. It codes for CASSLSGASYEQYF. V is TRBV27 and J is TRBJ2-7, with a possible D match to TRBD1 (5 bases). The CDR3 covers 14 residues. Trimming took 0 bases from V and 0 from J, leaving 6 bases between them. In germline, CDR1 is MNHEY, CDR2 SMNVEV (reference sequence).